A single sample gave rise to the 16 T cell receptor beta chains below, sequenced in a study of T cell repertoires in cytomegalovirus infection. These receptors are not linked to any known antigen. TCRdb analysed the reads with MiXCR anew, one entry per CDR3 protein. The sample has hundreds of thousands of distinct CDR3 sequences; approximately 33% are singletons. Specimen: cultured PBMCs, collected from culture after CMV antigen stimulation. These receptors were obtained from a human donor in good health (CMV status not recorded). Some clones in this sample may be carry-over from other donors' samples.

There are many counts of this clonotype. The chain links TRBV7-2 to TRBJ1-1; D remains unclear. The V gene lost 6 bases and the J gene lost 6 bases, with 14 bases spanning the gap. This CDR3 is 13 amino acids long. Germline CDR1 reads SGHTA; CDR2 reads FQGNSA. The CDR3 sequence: CASRWAAGAEAFF. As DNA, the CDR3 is TGTGCCAGCAGATGGGCAGCCGGAGCTGAAGCTTTCTTT.

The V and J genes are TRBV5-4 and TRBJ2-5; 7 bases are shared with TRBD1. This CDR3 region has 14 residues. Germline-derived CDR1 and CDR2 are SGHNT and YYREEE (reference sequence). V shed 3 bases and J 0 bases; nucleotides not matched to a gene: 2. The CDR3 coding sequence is TGTGCCAGCAGCTCGGGACAGAACCAAGAGACCCAGTACTTC. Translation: CASSSGQNQETQYF.

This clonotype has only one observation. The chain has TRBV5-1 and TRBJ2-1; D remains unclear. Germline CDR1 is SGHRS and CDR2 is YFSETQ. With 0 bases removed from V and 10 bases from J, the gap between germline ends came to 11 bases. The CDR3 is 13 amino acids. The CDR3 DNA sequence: TGCGCCAGCAGCTTGGTCCCCTCCGCCGAGCAGTTCTTC. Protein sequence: CASSLVPSAEQFF.

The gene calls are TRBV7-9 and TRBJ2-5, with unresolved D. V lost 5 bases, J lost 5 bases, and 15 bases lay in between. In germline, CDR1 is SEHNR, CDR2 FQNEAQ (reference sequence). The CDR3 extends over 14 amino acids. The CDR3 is CASSQPGSSETQYF. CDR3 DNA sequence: TGTGCCAGCAGCCAACCGGGTAGCTCGGAGACCCAGTACTTC.

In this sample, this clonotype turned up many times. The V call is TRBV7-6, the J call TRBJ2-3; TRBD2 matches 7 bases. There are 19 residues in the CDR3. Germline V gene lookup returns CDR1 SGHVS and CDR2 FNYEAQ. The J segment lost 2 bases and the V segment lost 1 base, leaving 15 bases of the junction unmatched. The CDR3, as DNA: TGTGCCAGCAGCTTAGTGGTCGCGGGGGAACCTCAAGTCACAGATACGCAGTATTTT. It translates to CASSLVVAGEPQVTDTQYF.

CDR3 bases: TGTGCCAGCAGGGCAAGGACAGGGGGCACTGAAGCTTTCTTT. Protein sequence: CASRARTGGTEAFF. The chain recombines TRBV7-2 with TRBJ1-1, with TRBD1 matching 10 bases. Looked up from germline, CDR1 is SGHTA and CDR2 is FQGNSA. The ends lost 6 bases at V and 4 bases at J; junction bases unmatched: 5. There are 14 residues in the CDR3.

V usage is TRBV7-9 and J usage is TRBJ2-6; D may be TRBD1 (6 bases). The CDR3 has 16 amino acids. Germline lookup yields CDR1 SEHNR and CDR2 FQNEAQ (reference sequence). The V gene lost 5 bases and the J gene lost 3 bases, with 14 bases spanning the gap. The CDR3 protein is CASSTLKGVGANVLTF. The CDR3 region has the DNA TGTGCCAGCAGCACTCTCAAGGGGGTTGGGGCCAACGTCCTGACTTTC.

The DNA of the CDR3 is TGTGCCAGCAGCTGGGACCAGAATCAGTTCTTC. As protein: CASSWDQNQFF. V and J are TRBV12-3 or TRBV12-4 and TRBJ2-1; D may match TRBD1 or TRBD2 (5 bases each). V dropped 6 bases and J dropped 13 bases, with 13 bases sitting between them. The CDR3 loop spans 11 amino acids.

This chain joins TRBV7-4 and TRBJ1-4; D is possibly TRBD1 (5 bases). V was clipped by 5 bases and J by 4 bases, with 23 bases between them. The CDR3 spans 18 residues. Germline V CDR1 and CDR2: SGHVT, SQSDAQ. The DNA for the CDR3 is TGTGCCAGCAGCCTCTTCTTGGGGACCTCCGACGATAATGAAAAACTGTTTTTT. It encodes CASSLFLGTSDDNEKLFF.

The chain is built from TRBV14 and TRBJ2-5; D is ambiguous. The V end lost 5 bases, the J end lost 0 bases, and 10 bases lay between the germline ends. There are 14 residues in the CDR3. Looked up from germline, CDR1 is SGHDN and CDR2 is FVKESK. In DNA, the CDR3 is TGTGCCAGCAGCGCCAGAGTGTACCAAGAGACCCAGTACTTC. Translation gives CASSARVYQETQYF.

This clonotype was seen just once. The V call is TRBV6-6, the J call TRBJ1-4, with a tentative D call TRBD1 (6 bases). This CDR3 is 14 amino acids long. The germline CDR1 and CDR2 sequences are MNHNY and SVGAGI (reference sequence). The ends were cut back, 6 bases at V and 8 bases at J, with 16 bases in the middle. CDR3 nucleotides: TGTGCCAGCAGGACAGGACTAGAAGAGGAAAAACTGTTTTTT. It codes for CASRTGLEEEKLFF.

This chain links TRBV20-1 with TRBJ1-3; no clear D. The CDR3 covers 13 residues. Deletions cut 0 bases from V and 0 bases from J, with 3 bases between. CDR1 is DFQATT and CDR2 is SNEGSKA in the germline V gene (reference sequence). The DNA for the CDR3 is TGCAGTGCTAGAGACAGCTCTGGAAACACCATATATTTT. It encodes CSARDSSGNTIYF.

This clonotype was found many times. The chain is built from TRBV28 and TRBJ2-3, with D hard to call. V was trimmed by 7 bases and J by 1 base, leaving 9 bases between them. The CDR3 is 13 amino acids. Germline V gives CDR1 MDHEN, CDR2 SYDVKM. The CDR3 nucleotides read TGTGCCAGCATTATTCCCGGCACAGATACGCAGTATTTT. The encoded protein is CASIIPGTDTQYF.

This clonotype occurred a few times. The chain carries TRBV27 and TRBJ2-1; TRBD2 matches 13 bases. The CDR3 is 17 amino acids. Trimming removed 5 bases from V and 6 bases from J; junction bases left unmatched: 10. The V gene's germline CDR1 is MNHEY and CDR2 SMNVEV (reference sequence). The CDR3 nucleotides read TGTGCCAGCAGTGAGTACGAGGGACTAGCGGGAACCAATGAGCAGTTCTTC. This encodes CASSEYEGLAGTNEQFF.

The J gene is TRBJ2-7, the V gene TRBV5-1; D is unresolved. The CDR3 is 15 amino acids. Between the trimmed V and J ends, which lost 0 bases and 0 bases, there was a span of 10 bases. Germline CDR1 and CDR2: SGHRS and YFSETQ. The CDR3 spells CASSLGVVSSYEQYF. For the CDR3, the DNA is TGCGCCAGCAGCTTGGGAGTGGTCAGCTCCTACGAGCAGTACTTC.

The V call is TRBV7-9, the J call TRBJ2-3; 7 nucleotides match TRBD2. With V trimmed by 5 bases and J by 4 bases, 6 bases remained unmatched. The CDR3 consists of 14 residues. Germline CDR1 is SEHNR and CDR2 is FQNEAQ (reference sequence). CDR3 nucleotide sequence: TGTGCCAGCAGCCGGACTAGGAGCTCAGATACGCAGTATTTT. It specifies CASSRTRSSDTQYF.